A selection of T cell receptor beta chains follows, all from one sample in a study of cytomegalovirus exposure and HLA in healthy donors. The repertoire was sequenced with immunoSEQ multiplex PCR; TCRdb's copy has only in-frame clones and lacks some. The sample consists of about 60,000 clones, roughly 70% of them appearing once. The sequencing sample was made of PBMCs. The receptor source for this set is a man between 40 and 49 years old in good health and CMV-seropositive. Both conserved end residues are part of each CDR3. The order of the fields is D gene, V gene, J gene, clone size, CDR3 protein, CDR3 DNA. D genes are given only for firm matches. Expanded clones get a size class; other rows say once, few or many, or leave the size out.

>-|TRBV7-9|TRBJ2-7|-
CASSGGRNEQYF
TGTGCCAGCAGCGGAGGAAGAAACGAGCAGTACTTC
>-|TRBV6-5|TRBJ1-5|once
CASRKGTGTNQPQHF
TGTGCCAGCAGAAAGGGTACAGGGACCAATCAGCCCCAGCATTTT
>TRBD2|TRBV7-2|TRBJ2-3|-
CASSPAGRVPDTQYF
TGTGCCAGCAGCCCGGCAGGGAGGGTCCCAGATACGCAGTATTTT
>TRBD1|TRBV2|TRBJ2-2|-
CASRGQGASTGELFF
TGTGCCAGCAGAGGACAGGGGGCGTCCACCGGGGAGCTGTTTTTT
>TRBD2|TRBV30|TRBJ2-3|-
CAWSVLAGGPDTQYF
TGTGCCTGGAGTGTACTAGCGGGGGGCCCGGATACGCAGTATTTT
>-|TRBV7-8|TRBJ2-7|few
CASSLAAGAIEQYF
TGTGCCAGCAGCTTAGCGGCGGGGGCGATCGAGCAGTACTTC
>TRBD2|TRBV2|TRBJ2-7|-
CASTGLAGGYEQYF
TGTGCCAGCACCGGACTAGCGGGGGGCTACGAGCAGTACTTC
>TRBD1|TRBV29-1|TRBJ2-7|-
CSTRQGVSSYEQYF
TGCAGCACTCGACAGGGGGTAAGCTCCTACGAGCAGTACTTC
>TRBD2|TRBV6-5|TRBJ2-1|-
CASRQRGRYNEQFF
TGTGCCAGCAGACAGCGGGGGAGATACAATGAGCAGTTCTTC
>TRBD2|TRBV5-4|TRBJ2-5|-
CASSHSTSWGFTETQYF
TGTGCCAGCAGCCATTCGACTAGCTGGGGTTTTACAGAGACCCAGTACTTC
>-|TRBV7-2|TRBJ1-6|once
CASSPAGASGGTLHF
TGTGCCAGCAGCCCCGCGGGGGCCTCAGGAGGGACCCTCCACTTT
>TRBD2|TRBV7-9|TRBJ2-6|few
CASSPTSGGAAGANVLTF
TGTGCCAGCAGTCCGACTAGCGGGGGGGCCGCTGGGGCCAACGTCCTGACTTTC
>-|TRBV5-1|TRBJ2-2|few
CASSLRQRNTGELFF
TGCGCCAGCAGCCTTAGACAGAGGAACACCGGGGAGCTGTTTTTT
>-|TRBV7-8|TRBJ2-5|-
CASSFWGRYSQETQYF
TGTGCCAGCAGCTTCTGGGGCCGATACTCCCAAGAGACCCAGTACTTC
>-|TRBV2|TRBJ1-4|-
CASSKQGSTNEKLFF
TGTGCCAGCAGTAAACAGGGTTCGACTAATGAAAAACTGTTTTTT
>-|TRBV9|TRBJ2-5|-
CASSVVSGVRETQYF
TGTGCCAGCAGCGTAGTGTCGGGGGTTAGGGAGACCCAGTACTTC
>TRBD1|TRBV6-6|TRBJ1-1|few
CASSRQEGGAGIEAFF
TGTGCCAGCAGTCGACAAGAAGGGGGCGCGGGGATTGAAGCTTTCTTT
>TRBD2|TRBV2|TRBJ2-5|few
CASSQRGALETQYF
TGTGCCAGCAGTCAGCGGGGGGCCCTAGAGACCCAGTACTTC
>-|TRBV10-1|TRBJ2-7|-
CASSQGNEQYF
TGCGCCAGCAGTCAGGGTAACGAGCAGTACTTC
>TRBD1|TRBV6-5|TRBJ1-5|few
CASRTDRAGNQPQHF
TGTGCCAGCAGGACGGACAGGGCTGGGAATCAGCCCCAGCATTTT
>TRBD1|TRBV14|TRBJ2-5|-
CASSPGQLIQETQYF
TGTGCCAGCAGCCCGGGACAGCTAATCCAAGAGACCCAGTACTTC
>TRBD2|TRBV5-1|TRBJ2-7|-
CASSLRGGYSYEQYF
TGCGCCAGCAGCTTGCGGGGGGGTTACTCCTACGAGCAGTACTTC
>TRBD1|TRBV5-7|TRBJ1-6|-
CASSFTGTGHSSGSPLHF
TGTGCCAGCAGCTTTACCGGGACAGGTCATTCATCGGGGTCACCCCTCCACTTT
>TRBD2|TRBV5-4|TRBJ2-7|-
CASSGGRGSELDEQYF
TGTGCCAGCAGCGGCGGGAGGGGCTCTGAACTGGACGAGCAGTACTTC
>-|TRBV5-1|TRBJ1-4|once
CASSLVWGEDEKLFF
TGCGCCAGCAGCTTGGTTTGGGGGGAGGATGAAAAACTGTTTTTT
>TRBD2|TRBV5-4|TRBJ2-1|few
CASSPTSGGIGEQFF
TGTGCCAGCAGCCCGACTAGCGGGGGGATTGGTGAGCAGTTCTTC
>-|TRBV6-1|TRBJ2-7|-
CASSEYGSRVLEQYF
TGTGCCAGCAGTGAATACGGGTCACGGGTCCTCGAGCAGTACTTC
>-|TRBV7-2|TRBJ1-1|few
CASSPSGETEAFF
TGTGCCAGCAGCCCTTCAGGGGAAACTGAAGCTTTCTTT
>-|TRBV7-9|TRBJ1-1|-
CASSRVTVNTEAFF
TGTGCCAGCAGCCGAGTGACAGTGAACACTGAAGCTTTCTTT
>TRBD1|TRBV6-5|TRBJ1-2|-
CASGGTGGFYGYTF
TGTGCCAGCGGTGGGACAGGGGGCTTCTATGGCTACACCTTC
>TRBD1|TRBV2|TRBJ1-2|-
CASSKQGNYGYTF
TGTGCCAGCAGTAAACAGGGGAACTATGGCTACACCTTC
>TRBD2|TRBV6-1|TRBJ2-2|-
CASIRTSGSTGELFF
TGTGCCAGCATCAGGACTAGCGGGAGCACCGGGGAGCTGTTTTTT
>-|TRBV6-6|TRBJ1-1|few
CASRGLLKNTEAFF
TGTGCCAGCAGGGGACTTCTTAAGAACACTGAAGCTTTCTTT
>-|TRBV2|TRBJ1-4|-
CASSAFSATNEKLFF
TGTGCCAGCAGTGCGTTCTCAGCAACTAATGAAAAACTGTTTTTT
>-|TRBV7-2|TRBJ1-2|once
CASSFQQGPEYGYTF
TGTGCCAGCAGCTTTCAGCAGGGGCCTGAATATGGCTACACCTTC
>-|TRBV11-2|TRBJ2-5|few
CASSLTGETQYF
TGTGCCAGCAGCTTGACGGGAGAGACCCAGTACTTC
>-|TRBV7-9|TRBJ2-3|once
CASSLAALDTQYF
TGTGCCAGCAGCTTAGCAGCTTTAGATACGCAGTATTTT
>-|TRBV2|TRBJ1-4|-
CASSEYGGGGATNEKLFF
TGTGCCAGCAGTGAATACGGAGGGGGGGGAGCAACTAATGAAAAACTGTTTTTT
>TRBD2|TRBV6-1|TRBJ2-2|-
CASSRTSGGSKLFF
TGTGCCAGCAGCCGGACTAGCGGGGGGAGTAAGCTGTTTTTT
>-|TRBV10-3|TRBJ1-2|-
CAISDSGAYGYTF
TGTGCCATCAGTGATTCTGGGGCGTATGGCTACACCTTC
>TRBD1|TRBV6-5|TRBJ1-1|once
CASTQGQRDTEAFF
TGTGCCAGCACACAGGGACAGCGGGACACTGAAGCTTTCTTT
>-|TRBV4-3|TRBJ2-1|-
CASSHDRLRGESNEQFF
TGCGCCAGCAGCCACGACCGGCTCCGCGGGGAGTCCAATGAGCAGTTCTTC
>TRBD1|TRBV2|TRBJ1-6|-
CASTRTGLSPLHF
TGTGCCAGCACCCGGACAGGGCTTTCACCCCTCCACTTT
>TRBD2|TRBV5-1|TRBJ2-3|-
CASNPSGSTDTQYF
TGCGCCAGCAATCCTAGCGGAAGCACAGATACGCAGTATTTT
>TRBD1|TRBV5-1|TRBJ1-2|few
CASSFSGQGANYGYTF
TGCGCCAGCAGCTTCTCGGGACAGGGGGCTAACTATGGCTACACCTTC
>TRBD1|TRBV6-1|TRBJ2-7|-
CASSARTGGYEQYF
TGTGCCAGCAGTGCCCGGACAGGGGGCTACGAGCAGTACTTC
>TRBD1|TRBV7-3|TRBJ2-1|few
CASSSTGNEGYNEQFF
TGTGCCAGCAGCTCGACAGGGAACGAGGGATACAATGAGCAGTTCTTC
>-|TRBV6-5|TRBJ1-1|few
CASSAGLGFEAFF
TGTGCCAGCTCGGCAGGCTTAGGATTTGAAGCTTTCTTT
>-|TRBV18|TRBJ1-3|-
CASSPGRSSGNTIYF
TGTGCCAGCTCACCAGGGCGATCATCTGGAAACACCATATATTTT
>-|TRBV7-2|TRBJ1-4|-
CASSRTNEKLFF
TGTGCCAGCAGTCGAACTAATGAAAAACTGTTTTTT
>-|TRBV7-8|TRBJ2-2|many
CASSLSRGSGELFF
TGTGCCAGCAGCTTAAGCAGGGGCTCCGGGGAGCTGTTTTTT